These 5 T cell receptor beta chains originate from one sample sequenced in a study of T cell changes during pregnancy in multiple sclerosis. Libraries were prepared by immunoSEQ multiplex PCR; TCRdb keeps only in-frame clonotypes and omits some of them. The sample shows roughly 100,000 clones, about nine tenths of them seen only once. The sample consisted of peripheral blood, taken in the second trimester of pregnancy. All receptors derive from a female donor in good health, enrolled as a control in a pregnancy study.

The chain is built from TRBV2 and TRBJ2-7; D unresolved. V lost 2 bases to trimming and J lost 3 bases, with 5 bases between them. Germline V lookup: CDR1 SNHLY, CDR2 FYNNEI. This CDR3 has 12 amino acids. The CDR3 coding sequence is TGTGCCAGCAGTGAACGCGACTACGAGCAGTACTTC. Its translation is CASSERDYEQYF.

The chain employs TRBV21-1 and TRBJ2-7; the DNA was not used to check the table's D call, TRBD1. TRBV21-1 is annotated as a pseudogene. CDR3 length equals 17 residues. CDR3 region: CASSTKNGDRDTYEQYF. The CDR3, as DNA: TGTGCCAGCAGCACTAAAAATGGGGACAGGGACACCTACGAGCAGTACTTC.

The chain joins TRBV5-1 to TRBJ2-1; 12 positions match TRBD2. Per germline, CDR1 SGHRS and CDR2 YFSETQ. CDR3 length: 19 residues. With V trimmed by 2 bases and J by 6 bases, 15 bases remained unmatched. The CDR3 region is CASSFGLAGTPSISNEQFF. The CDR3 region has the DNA TGCGCCAGCAGCTTCGGACTAGCGGGAACCCCAAGTATATCCAATGAGCAGTTCTTC.

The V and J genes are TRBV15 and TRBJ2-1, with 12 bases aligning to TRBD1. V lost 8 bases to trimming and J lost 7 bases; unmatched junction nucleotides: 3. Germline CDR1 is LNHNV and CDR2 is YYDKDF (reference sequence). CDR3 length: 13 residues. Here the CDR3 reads CATGTGGINEQFF. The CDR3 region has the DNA TGTGCCACCGGGACAGGGGGCATTAATGAGCAGTTCTTC. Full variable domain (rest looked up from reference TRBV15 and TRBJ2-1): DAMVIQNPRYQVTQFGKPVTLSCSQTLNHNVMYWYQQKSSQAPKLLFHYYDKDFNNEADTPDNFQSRRPNTSFCFLDIRSPGLGDTAMYLCATGTGGINEQFFGPGTRLTVL.

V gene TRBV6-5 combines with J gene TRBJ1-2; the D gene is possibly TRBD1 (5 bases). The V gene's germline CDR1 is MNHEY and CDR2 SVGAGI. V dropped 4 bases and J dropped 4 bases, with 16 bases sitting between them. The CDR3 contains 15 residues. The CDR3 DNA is TGTGCCAGCAGTTTGACGACAGCTGATTCCTATGGCTACACCTTC. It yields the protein CASSLTTADSYGYTF.